This T cell receptor (beta chain) appears in the sequencing data of a study of control samples from healthy donors and cancer patients. Libraries were prepared by immunoSEQ multiplex PCR; TCRdb keeps only in-frame clonotypes and omits some of them. Found here are about 140,000 clones, 91% of them singletons; the top ten hold 6% to 9%. The specimen sequenced was blood. The source of this sequence is a man aged 18 to 30 in good health.

CDR3 loop: CASCSLPRQETQYF. As DNA, the CDR3 is TGTGCCAGCTGTTCTTTGCCTCGCCAAGAGACCCAGTACTTC. The chain links TRBV27 to TRBJ2-5; D is unresolved. Trimming took off 8 bases at V and 1 base at J, with 14 bases between the two ends. The germline CDR1 and CDR2 sequences are MNHEY and SMNVEV (reference sequence). The CDR3 is 14 residues long.